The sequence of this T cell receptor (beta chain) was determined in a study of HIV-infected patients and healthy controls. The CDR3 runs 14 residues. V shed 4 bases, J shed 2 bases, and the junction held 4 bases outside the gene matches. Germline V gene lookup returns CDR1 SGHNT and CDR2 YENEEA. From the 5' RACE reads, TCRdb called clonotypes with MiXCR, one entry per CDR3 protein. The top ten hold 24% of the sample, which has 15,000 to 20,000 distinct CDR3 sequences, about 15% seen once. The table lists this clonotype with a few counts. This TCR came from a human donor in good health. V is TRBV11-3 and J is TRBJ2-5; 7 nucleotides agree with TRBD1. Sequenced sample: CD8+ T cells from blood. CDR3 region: CASSSKTGQETQYF. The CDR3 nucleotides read TGTGCCAGCAGCTCCAAGACAGGGCAAGAGACCCAGTACTTC. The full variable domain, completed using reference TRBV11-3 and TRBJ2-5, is EAGVVQSPRYKIIEKKQPVAFWCNPISGHNTLYWYLQNLGQGPELLIRYENEEAVDDSQLPKDRFSAERLKGVDSTLKIQPAELGDSAVYLCASSSKTGQETQYFGPGTRLLVL.